The sequence of this T cell receptor beta chain was determined in a study of cytomegalovirus exposure and HLA in healthy donors. PCR primers comprised 60 Vbeta and 13 Jbeta primers. Here immunoSEQ multiplex PCR was the method, and the copy in TCRdb shows in-frame clones only, minus some. The data show some 200,000 clones, 79% seen once. Each donor was nominally healthy when sampled (though unrecorded immune exposures were likely). The sample taken for sequencing was PBMCs. The TCR was taken from a man between 45 and 60 years old in good health and CMV-seronegative.

Here the CDR3 DNA reads TGTGCCAGCAGTTACCGGTGGAGCTCCTACAATGAGCAGTTCTTC. Protein: CASSYRWSSYNEQFF. The chain carries TRBV6-5 and TRBJ2-1; D is unclear. Looked up from germline, CDR1 is MNHEY and CDR2 is SVGAGI. The CDR3 spans 15 residues. Trimming took 2 bases from V and 0 from J, leaving 8 bases between them.